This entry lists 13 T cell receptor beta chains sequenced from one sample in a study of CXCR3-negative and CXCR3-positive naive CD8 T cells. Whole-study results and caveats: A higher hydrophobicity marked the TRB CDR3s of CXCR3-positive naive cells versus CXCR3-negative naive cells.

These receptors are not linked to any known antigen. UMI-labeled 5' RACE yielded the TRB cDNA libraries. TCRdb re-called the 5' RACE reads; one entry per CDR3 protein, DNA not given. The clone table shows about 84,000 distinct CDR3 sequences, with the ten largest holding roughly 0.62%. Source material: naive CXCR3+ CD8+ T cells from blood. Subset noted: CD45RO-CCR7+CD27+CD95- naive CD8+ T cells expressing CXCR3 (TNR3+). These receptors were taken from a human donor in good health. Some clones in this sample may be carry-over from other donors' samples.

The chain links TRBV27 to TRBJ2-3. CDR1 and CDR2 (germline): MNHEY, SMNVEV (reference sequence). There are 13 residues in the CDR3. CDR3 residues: CASSFGGADTQYF.

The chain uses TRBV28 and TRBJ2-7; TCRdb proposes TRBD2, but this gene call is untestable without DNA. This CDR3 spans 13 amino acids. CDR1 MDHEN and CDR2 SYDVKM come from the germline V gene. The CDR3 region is CASTLSGFYEQYF.

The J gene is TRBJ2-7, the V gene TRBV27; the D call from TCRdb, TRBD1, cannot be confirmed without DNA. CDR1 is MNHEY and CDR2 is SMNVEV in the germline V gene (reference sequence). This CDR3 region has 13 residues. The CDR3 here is CASAHRGDYEQYF.

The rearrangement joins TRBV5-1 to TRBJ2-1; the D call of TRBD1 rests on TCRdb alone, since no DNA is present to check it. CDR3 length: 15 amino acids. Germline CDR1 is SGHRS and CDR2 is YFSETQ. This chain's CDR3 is CASRNDRAVYNEQFF. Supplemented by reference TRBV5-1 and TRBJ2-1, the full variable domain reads KAGVTQTPRYLIKTRGQQVTLSCSPISGHRSVSWYQQTPGQGLQFLFEYFSETQRNKGNFPGRFSGRQFSNSRSEMNVSTLELGDSALYLCASRNDRAVYNEQFFGPGTRLTVL.

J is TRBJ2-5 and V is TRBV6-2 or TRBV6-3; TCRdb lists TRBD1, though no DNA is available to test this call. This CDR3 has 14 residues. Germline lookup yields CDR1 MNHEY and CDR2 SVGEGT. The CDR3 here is CASRRWDGQETQYF.

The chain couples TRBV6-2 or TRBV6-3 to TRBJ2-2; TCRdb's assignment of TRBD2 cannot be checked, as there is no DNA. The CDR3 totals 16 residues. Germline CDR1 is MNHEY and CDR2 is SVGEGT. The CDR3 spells CASSSLAGVVTGELFF.

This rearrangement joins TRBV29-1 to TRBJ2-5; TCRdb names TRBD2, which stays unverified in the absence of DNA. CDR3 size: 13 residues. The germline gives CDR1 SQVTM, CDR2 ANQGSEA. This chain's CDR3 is CSVWRGSSETQYF.

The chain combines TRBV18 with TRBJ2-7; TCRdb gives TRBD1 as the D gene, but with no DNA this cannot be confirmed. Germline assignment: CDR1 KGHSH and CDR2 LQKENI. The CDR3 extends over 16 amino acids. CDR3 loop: CASSPEVKSRGSEQYF.

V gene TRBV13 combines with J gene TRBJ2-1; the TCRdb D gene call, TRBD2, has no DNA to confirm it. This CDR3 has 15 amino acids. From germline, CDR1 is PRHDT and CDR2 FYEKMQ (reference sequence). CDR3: CASSRSGSIYNEQFF.

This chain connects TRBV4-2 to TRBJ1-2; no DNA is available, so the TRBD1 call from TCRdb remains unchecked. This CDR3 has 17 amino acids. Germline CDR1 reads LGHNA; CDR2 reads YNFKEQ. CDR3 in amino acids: CASSQDLSTGANYGYTF.

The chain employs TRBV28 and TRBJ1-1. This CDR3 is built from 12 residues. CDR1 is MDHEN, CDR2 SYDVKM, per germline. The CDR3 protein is CASRADNTEAFF.

CDR3 sequence: CASSQGKGGSGSNEQFF. This rearrangement joins TRBV9 to TRBJ2-1; TCRdb reports TRBD1, a call that lacks DNA to check it against. CDR3 length: 17 residues. Germline lookup yields CDR1 SGDLS and CDR2 YYNGEE.

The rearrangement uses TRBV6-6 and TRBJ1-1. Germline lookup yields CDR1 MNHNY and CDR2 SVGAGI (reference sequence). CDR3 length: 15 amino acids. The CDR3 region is CASSYPRDGDTEAFF.